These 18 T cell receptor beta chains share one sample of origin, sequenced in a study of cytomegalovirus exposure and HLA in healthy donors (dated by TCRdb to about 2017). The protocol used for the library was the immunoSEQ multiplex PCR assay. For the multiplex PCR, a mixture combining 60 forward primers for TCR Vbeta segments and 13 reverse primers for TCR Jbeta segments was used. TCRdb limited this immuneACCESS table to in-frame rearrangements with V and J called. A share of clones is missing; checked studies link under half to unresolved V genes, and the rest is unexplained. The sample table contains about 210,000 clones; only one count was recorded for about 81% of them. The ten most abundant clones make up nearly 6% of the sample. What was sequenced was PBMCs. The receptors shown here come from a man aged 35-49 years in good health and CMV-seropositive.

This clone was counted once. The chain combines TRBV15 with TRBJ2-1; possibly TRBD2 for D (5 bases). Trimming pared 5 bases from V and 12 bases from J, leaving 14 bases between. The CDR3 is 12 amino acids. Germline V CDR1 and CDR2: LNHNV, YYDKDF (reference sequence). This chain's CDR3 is CATSGPVGRQFF. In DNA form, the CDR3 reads TGTGCCACCAGCGGTCCTGTGGGGAGGCAGTTCTTC.

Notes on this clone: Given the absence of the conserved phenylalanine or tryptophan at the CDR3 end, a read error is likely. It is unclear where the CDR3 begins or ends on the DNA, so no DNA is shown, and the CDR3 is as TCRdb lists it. CDR3 loop: CASSEGARAEIEPK. J is TRBJ1-4 and V is TRBV6-4; the table's D call, TRBD1, has no DNA check behind it. The germline V gene encodes CDR1 MRHNA and CDR2 SNTAGT. Including both end residues, the CDR3 is 14 amino acids long.

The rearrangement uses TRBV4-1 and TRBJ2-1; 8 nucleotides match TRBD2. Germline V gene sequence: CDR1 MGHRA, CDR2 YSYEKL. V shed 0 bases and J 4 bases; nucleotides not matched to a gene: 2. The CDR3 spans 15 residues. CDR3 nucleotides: TGCGCCAGCAGCCAAGACAGCGGGGGATACAATGAGCAGTTCTTC. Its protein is CASSQDSGGYNEQFF.

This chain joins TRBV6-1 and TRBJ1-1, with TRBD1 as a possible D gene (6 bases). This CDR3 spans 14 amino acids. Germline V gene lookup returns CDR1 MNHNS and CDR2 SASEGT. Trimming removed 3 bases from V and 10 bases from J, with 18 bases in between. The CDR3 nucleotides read TGTGCCAGCAGTGAGGGACAAACCCTTGGGGGAGCTTTCTTT. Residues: CASSEGQTLGGAFF.

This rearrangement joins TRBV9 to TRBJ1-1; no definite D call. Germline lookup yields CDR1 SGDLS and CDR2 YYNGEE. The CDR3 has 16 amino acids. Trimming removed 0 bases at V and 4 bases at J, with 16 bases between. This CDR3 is CASSVEWNPRATEAFF. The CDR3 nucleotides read TGTGCCAGCAGCGTAGAGTGGAACCCGCGGGCCACTGAAGCTTTCTTT. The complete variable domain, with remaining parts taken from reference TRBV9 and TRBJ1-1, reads DSGVTQTPKHLITATGQRVTLRCSPRSGDLSVYWYQQSLDQGLQFLIQYYNGEERAKGNILERFSAQQFPDLHSELNLSSLELGDSALYFCASSVEWNPRATEAFFGQGTRLTVV.

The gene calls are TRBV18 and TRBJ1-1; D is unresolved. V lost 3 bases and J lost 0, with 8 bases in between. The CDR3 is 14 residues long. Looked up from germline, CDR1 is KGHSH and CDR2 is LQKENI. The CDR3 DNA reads TGTGCCAGCTCACCTGGTGGGCTGAACACTGAAGCTTTCTTT. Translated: CASSPGGLNTEAFF.

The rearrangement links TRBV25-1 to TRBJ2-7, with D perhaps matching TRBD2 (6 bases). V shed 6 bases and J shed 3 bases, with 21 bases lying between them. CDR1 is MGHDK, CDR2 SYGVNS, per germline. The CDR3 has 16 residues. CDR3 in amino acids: CASSSRPGVGSYEQYF. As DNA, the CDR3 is TGTGCCAGCAGCTCCAGGCCGGGGGTCGGCAGCTACGAGCAGTACTTC.

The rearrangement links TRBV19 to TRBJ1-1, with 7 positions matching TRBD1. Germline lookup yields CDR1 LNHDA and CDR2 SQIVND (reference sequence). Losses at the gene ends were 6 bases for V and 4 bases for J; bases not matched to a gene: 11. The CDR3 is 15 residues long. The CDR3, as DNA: TGTGCCAGTAGCGAGGGGGCAGGATATGGCACTGAAGCTTTCTTT. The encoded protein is CASSEGAGYGTEAFF.

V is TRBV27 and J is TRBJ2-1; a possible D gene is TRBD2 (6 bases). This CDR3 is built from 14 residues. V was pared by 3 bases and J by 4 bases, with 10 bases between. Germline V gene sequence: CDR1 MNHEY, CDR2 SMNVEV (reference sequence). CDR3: CASSLLAAYNEQFF. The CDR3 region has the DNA TGTGCCAGCAGTTTGTTAGCGGCTTACAATGAGCAGTTCTTC.

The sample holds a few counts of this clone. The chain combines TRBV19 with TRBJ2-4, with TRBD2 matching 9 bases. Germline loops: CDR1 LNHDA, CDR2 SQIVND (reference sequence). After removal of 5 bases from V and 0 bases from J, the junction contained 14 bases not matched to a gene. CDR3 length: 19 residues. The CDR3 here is CASSFGLAGWGLAKNIQYF. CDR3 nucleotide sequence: TGTGCCAGTAGTTTCGGTCTAGCGGGATGGGGGCTAGCCAAAAACATTCAGTACTTC.

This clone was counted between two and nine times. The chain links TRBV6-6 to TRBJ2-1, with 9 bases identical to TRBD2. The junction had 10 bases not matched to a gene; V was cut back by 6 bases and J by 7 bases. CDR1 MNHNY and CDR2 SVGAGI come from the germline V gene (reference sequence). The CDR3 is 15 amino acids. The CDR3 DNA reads TGTGCCAGCAGGCACGAGGGACTAGCTCGAAATGAGCAGTTCTTC. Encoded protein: CASRHEGLARNEQFF.

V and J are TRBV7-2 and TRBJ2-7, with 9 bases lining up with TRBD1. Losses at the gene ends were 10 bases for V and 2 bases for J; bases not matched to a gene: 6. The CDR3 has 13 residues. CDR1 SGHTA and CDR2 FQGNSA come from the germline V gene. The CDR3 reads CATRGTGTYEQYF. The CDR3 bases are TGTGCCACTCGGGGGACAGGGACCTACGAGCAGTACTTC.

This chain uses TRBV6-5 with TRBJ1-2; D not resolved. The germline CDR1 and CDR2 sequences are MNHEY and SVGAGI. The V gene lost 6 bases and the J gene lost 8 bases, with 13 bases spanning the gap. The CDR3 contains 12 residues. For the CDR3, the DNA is TGTGCCAGCAGCACACGGGCGGGGGGCTACACCTTC. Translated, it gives CASSTRAGGYTF.

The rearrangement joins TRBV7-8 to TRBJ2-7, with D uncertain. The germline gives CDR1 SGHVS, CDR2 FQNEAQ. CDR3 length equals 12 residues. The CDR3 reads CASRTDSHEQYV. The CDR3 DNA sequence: TGTGCCAGCAGAACCGACTCCCACGAGCAGTACGTC.

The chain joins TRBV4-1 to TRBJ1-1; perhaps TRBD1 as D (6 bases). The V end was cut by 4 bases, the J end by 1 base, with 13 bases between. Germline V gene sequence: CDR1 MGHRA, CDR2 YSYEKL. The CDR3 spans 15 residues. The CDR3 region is CASSPTTGENTEAFF. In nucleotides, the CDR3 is TGCGCCAGCAGCCCTACGACAGGAGAGAACACTGAAGCTTTCTTT.

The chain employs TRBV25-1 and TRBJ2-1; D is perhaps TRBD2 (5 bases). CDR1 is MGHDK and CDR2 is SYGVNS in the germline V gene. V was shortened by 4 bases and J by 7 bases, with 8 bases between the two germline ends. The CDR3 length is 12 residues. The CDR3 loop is CASSARTNEQFF. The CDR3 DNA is TGTGCCAGCAGTGCTAGGACTAATGAGCAGTTCTTC. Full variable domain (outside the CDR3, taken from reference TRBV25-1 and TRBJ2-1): EADIYQTPRYLVIGTGKKITLECSQTMGHDKMYWYQQDPGMELHLIHYSYGVNSTEKGDLSSESTVSRIRTEHFPLTLESARPSHTSQYLCASSARTNEQFFGPGTRLTVL.

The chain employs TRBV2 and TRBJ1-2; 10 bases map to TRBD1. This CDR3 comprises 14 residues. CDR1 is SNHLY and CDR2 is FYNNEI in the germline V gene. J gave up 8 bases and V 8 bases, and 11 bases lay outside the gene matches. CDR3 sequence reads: CASGTGQGRGGYTF. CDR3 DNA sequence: TGTGCCAGCGGAACGGGACAGGGGAGAGGGGGCTACACCTTC. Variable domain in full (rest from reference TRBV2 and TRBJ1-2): EPEVTQTPSHQVTQMGQEVILRCVPISNHLYFYWYRQILGQKVEFLVSFYNNEISEKSEIFDDQFSVERPDGSNFTLKIRSTKLEDSAMYFCASGTGQGRGGYTFGSGTRLTVV.

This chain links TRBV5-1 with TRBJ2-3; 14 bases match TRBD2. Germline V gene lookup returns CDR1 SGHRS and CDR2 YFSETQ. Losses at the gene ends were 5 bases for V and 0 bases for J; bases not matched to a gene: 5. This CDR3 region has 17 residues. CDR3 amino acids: CASSAGLAGESTDTQYF. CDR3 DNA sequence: TGCGCCAGCAGTGCGGGACTAGCGGGAGAGAGCACAGATACGCAGTATTTT.